Sequencing of this T cell receptor beta chain was carried out in a study of T cells in tuberculosis. The method was immunoSEQ multiplex PCR; TCRdb's version includes in-frame clones alone and lacks a portion of them. The repertoire holds tens of thousands of clones, with 70% to 90% as singletons. V lost 5 bases, J lost 7 bases, and 8 bases lay in between. The CDR3 is made up of 12 amino acids. The germline V gene encodes CDR1 SGHAT and CDR2 FQNNGV. Time point described: new active TB diagnosis, blood taken before or within 7 days of starting treatment. This material consisted of PBMCs, taken at tuberculosis diagnosis. The clonotype originates from an adult with tuberculosis. The chain carries TRBV11-2 and TRBJ1-4; D not resolved. The DNA for the CDR3 is TGTGCCAGCAGCGAGGGTAGTGAAAAACTGTTTTTT. Its translation: CASSEGSEKLFF.